Listed below are T cell receptor beta chains from one sample, sequenced in a study of blood T cell repertoires in COVID-19. TCRdb's copy holds only in-frame clones and misses some; the assay was immunoSEQ multiplex PCR. The table includes tens of thousands of clones, about nine tenths detected once. The sample taken for sequencing was peripheral blood. These receptors originate from a man between 65 and 80 years old with acute or convalescent COVID-19. Each CDR3 is given with its conserved first and last residue. D genes are given only for firm matches. Expanded clones get a size class; other rows say once, few or many, or leave the size out.

length	V	size	J	D	CDR3	DNA
14	TRBV5-8	NA	TRBJ1-5	NA	CASSQDRSNQPQHF	TGTGCCAGCAGCCAAGACAGGAGCAATCAGCCCCAGCATTTT
17	TRBV15	NA	TRBJ1-4	TRBD1	CATSSQVAPGQREKLFF	TGTGCCACCAGCAGTCAGGTTGCCCCGGGACAGAGGGAAAAACTGTTTTTT
16	TRBV4-1	once	TRBJ2-3	NA	CASSQDYTVSTDTQYF	TGCGCCAGCAGCCAAGATTACACAGTAAGCACAGATACGCAGTATTTT
12	TRBV29-1	few	TRBJ1-2	NA	CSVADRTEGYTF	TGCAGCGTGGCGGACAGAACTGAGGGCTACACCTTC
18	TRBV20-1	NA	TRBJ2-1	TRBD2	CSASPGLAGRSSYNEQFF	TGCAGTGCTAGTCCGGGACTAGCGGGAAGGAGCTCCTACAATGAGCAGTTCTTC
14	TRBV28	NA	TRBJ2-7	TRBD2	CASGAVAGVGEQYF	TGTGCCAGTGGAGCCGTAGCGGGAGTGGGCGAGCAGTACTTC
14	TRBV29-1	NA	TRBJ2-1	NA	CSAGQSYVDNEQFF	TGCAGCGCTGGACAGTCTTATGTGGACAATGAGCAGTTCTTC
15	TRBV11-2	NA	TRBJ2-5	TRBD2	CASSSGSHGAETQYF	TGTGCCAGCAGCAGCGGGAGCCACGGGGCGGAGACCCAGTACTTC
13	TRBV28	NA	TRBJ2-7	NA	CASSSGQNYEQYF	TGTGCCAGCAGTTCTGGACAGAACTACGAGCAGTACTTC
15	TRBV7-3	NA	TRBJ2-2	TRBD1	CASSLITGGTGELFF	TGTGCCAGCAGCTTAATTACAGGGGGCACCGGGGAGCTGTTTTTT
15	TRBV27	NA	TRBJ2-3	NA	CASKAGRGFIDTQYF	TGTGCCAGCAAGGCGGGCAGGGGTTTCATCGATACGCAGTATTTT
13	TRBV7-3	once	TRBJ2-2	NA	CASSPSSVGELFF	TGTGCCAGCAGCCCGAGCAGCGTCGGGGAGCTGTTTTTT
14	TRBV28	NA	TRBJ1-5	TRBD1	CASRVTGSNQPQHF	TGTGCCAGCAGAGTGACAGGGAGCAATCAGCCCCAGCATTTT
18	TRBV5-3	NA	TRBJ2-3	NA	CARSGLGEMGASTDTQYF	TGTGCCAGAAGCGGGTTGGGGGAGATGGGGGCTAGCACAGATACGCAGTATTTT
14	TRBV7-2	NA	TRBJ1-2	TRBD1	CASSPRQGNYGYTF	TGTGCCAGCAGCCCACGACAGGGGAACTATGGCTACACCTTC
16	TRBV24-1	NA	TRBJ2-7	NA	CATSDVSLLGVYEQYF	TGTGCCACCAGTGATGTGTCATTGTTAGGGGTCTACGAGCAGTACTTC